A selection of T cell receptor beta chains follows, all from one sample in a study of T cell responses to AZD1222 COVID-19 vaccine. Some clones are missing from TCRdb's copy, which holds only in-frame ones; the method was immunoSEQ multiplex PCR. Of under 150,000 clones in the sample, approximately 85% were seen once. Sample: peripheral blood, taken 28 days after the second AZD1222 dose. Receptors were obtained from an adult who received the AZD1222 COVID-19 vaccine. The CDR3 runs from the conserved cysteine through the conserved F or W. Each record gives: J gene, D gene, clone size, V gene, CDR3 DNA, CDR3 protein. D genes are given only for firm matches. Clone size is shown for a subset of rows, as once, few, many or a class of expanded clone.

j_call: TRBJ2-3
d_call: -
clone_size: -
v_call: TRBV11-2
cdr3_nt: TGTGCCAGCAGCTTAGAGGTGTTCCGCACAGATACGCAGTATTTT
cdr3_aa: CASSLEVFRTDTQYF

j_call: TRBJ1-2
d_call: -
clone_size: -
v_call: TRBV30
cdr3_nt: TGTGCCTGGAGTGTACTTAGCGGGGACGGTGGCTACACCTTC
cdr3_aa: CAWSVLSGDGGYTF

j_call: TRBJ1-2
d_call: TRBD1
clone_size: few
v_call: TRBV29-1
cdr3_nt: TGCAGCGTTCGGACAGGGAGCGGCTACACCTTC
cdr3_aa: CSVRTGSGYTF

j_call: TRBJ1-1
d_call: -
clone_size: -
v_call: TRBV5-6
cdr3_nt: TGTGCCAGCAGGTATACACAGGTCCTGAACACTGAAGCTTTCTTT
cdr3_aa: CASRYTQVLNTEAFF

j_call: TRBJ1-2
d_call: TRBD1
clone_size: once
v_call: TRBV7-8
cdr3_nt: TGTGCCAGCAGCTTAGGAGGGGGCGCCGACTATGGCTACACCTTC
cdr3_aa: CASSLGGGADYGYTF

j_call: TRBJ1-1
d_call: -
clone_size: -
v_call: TRBV2
cdr3_nt: TGTGCCAGCAGACCCGAAGGGGGAGCTTTCTTT
cdr3_aa: CASRPEGGAFF

j_call: TRBJ2-7
d_call: -
clone_size: -
v_call: TRBV7-9
cdr3_nt: TGTGCCAGCAGCCCCGACTCCGGGCTCTTCGAGCAGTACTTC
cdr3_aa: CASSPDSGLFEQYF

j_call: TRBJ2-2
d_call: -
clone_size: -
v_call: TRBV5-1
cdr3_nt: TGCGCCAGCAGCTTGGGCGTAAGGACTACCGACACCGGGGAGCTGTTTTTT
cdr3_aa: CASSLGVRTTDTGELFF

j_call: TRBJ2-7
d_call: TRBD1
clone_size: -
v_call: TRBV6-4
cdr3_nt: TGTGCCAGCCCTTCTCCCCCCTTTGTCCGGGACAGCTCCTACGAGCAGTACTTC
cdr3_aa: CASPSPPFVRDSSYEQYF

j_call: TRBJ2-7
d_call: -
clone_size: -
v_call: TRBV5-1
cdr3_nt: TGCGCCAGCAGCTTCGACCCGAACTACGAGCAGTACTTC
cdr3_aa: CASSFDPNYEQYF

j_call: TRBJ1-5
d_call: -
clone_size: -
v_call: TRBV6-5
cdr3_nt: TGTGCCAGCAGTTACAGGGCTGGCGGCAATCAGCCCCAGCATTTT
cdr3_aa: CASSYRAGGNQPQHF

j_call: TRBJ1-2
d_call: -
clone_size: -
v_call: TRBV19
cdr3_nt: TGTGCCAGTAGTATTCGGCAGGGCATCTACACCTTC
cdr3_aa: CASSIRQGIYTF

j_call: TRBJ1-1
d_call: -
clone_size: -
v_call: TRBV4-3
cdr3_nt: TGCGCCAGCAGCCAAGCTTGGGGGCTGCACACTGAAGCTTTCTTT
cdr3_aa: CASSQAWGLHTEAFF

j_call: TRBJ2-1
d_call: -
clone_size: -
v_call: TRBV7-9
cdr3_nt: TGTGCCAGCAGCTTAGGGGGAAGGGGTCAGTTCTTC
cdr3_aa: CASSLGGRGQFF

j_call: TRBJ2-7
d_call: -
clone_size: once
v_call: TRBV4-2
cdr3_nt: TGTGCCAGCAGCCAACCGGGGAGGAGTTTAGACGAGCAGTACTTC
cdr3_aa: CASSQPGRSLDEQYF

j_call: TRBJ1-1
d_call: -
clone_size: -
v_call: TRBV2
cdr3_nt: TGTGCCAGCACCGTAACCGGGACACCAGCTTTCTTT
cdr3_aa: CASTVTGTPAFF

j_call: TRBJ2-3
d_call: -
clone_size: -
v_call: TRBV5-1
cdr3_nt: TGCGCCAGCAGCCCCGACACAGATACGCAGTATTTT
cdr3_aa: CASSPDTDTQYF

j_call: TRBJ1-5
d_call: -
clone_size: -
v_call: TRBV11-2
cdr3_nt: TGTGCCAGCAGCTTAGACAACAATCAGCCCCAGCATTTT
cdr3_aa: CASSLDNNQPQHF

j_call: TRBJ1-1
d_call: -
clone_size: -
v_call: TRBV7-9
cdr3_nt: TGTGCCAGCAGCGACCTGGGACTCATTTTGGGTGAAGCTTTCTTT
cdr3_aa: CASSDLGLILGEAFF

j_call: TRBJ1-5
d_call: -
clone_size: -
v_call: TRBV18
cdr3_nt: TGTGCCAGCTCACTCACGCAAGGGAATCAGCCCCAGCATTTT
cdr3_aa: CASSLTQGNQPQHF

j_call: TRBJ2-2
d_call: -
clone_size: -
v_call: TRBV4-2
cdr3_nt: TGTGCCAGCAGCCTTAGTTCCTCCAACACCGGGGAGCTGTTTTTT
cdr3_aa: CASSLSSSNTGELFF

j_call: TRBJ2-7
d_call: -
clone_size: -
v_call: TRBV6-2/TRBV6-3
cdr3_nt: TGTGCCAGCAGTTACGATAGGGGGGCCTACGAGCAGTACTTC
cdr3_aa: CASSYDRGAYEQYF

j_call: TRBJ2-1
d_call: -
clone_size: -
v_call: TRBV11-2
cdr3_nt: TGTGCCAGCAGCGCGGGACTCCCAACCTACAATGAGCAGTTCTTC
cdr3_aa: CASSAGLPTYNEQFF

j_call: TRBJ1-5
d_call: -
clone_size: once
v_call: TRBV19
cdr3_nt: TGTGCCAGTAGTATGGATAGGAGGTTCAATCAGCCCCAGCATTTT
cdr3_aa: CASSMDRRFNQPQHF

j_call: TRBJ1-4
d_call: -
clone_size: -
v_call: TRBV7-8
cdr3_nt: TGTGCCAGCAGCTTAGGGACAACTCGAAAACTGTTTTTT
cdr3_aa: CASSLGTTRKLFF

j_call: TRBJ2-3
d_call: -
clone_size: -
v_call: TRBV7-9
cdr3_nt: TGTGCCAGCAGCTTCCCCGTTTGGGGGACAGATACGCAGTATTTT
cdr3_aa: CASSFPVWGTDTQYF

j_call: TRBJ2-1
d_call: -
clone_size: -
v_call: TRBV18
cdr3_nt: TGTGCCAGCTCACCAATCGAGTCCACGTGGGAGCAGTTCTTC
cdr3_aa: CASSPIESTWEQFF

j_call: TRBJ2-5
d_call: TRBD2
clone_size: -
v_call: TRBV5-4
cdr3_nt: TGTGCCAGCAGGGGTGGACTAGCGGGAGTCGCGGAGACCCAGTACTTC
cdr3_aa: CASRGGLAGVAETQYF

j_call: TRBJ1-2
d_call: -
clone_size: -
v_call: TRBV5-8
cdr3_nt: TGTGCCAGCAGCTTGGCTAACTTGAGGGGACCCTATGGCTACACCTTC
cdr3_aa: CASSLANLRGPYGYTF

j_call: TRBJ1-4
d_call: TRBD1
clone_size: -
v_call: TRBV14
cdr3_nt: TGTGCCAGCAGCCAGAACCCGGGACAGGGATATGAAAAACTGTTTTTT
cdr3_aa: CASSQNPGQGYEKLFF

j_call: TRBJ2-1
d_call: -
clone_size: -
v_call: TRBV27
cdr3_nt: TGTGCCAGCAACTCGCGGTTCTACAATGAGCAGTTCTTC
cdr3_aa: CASNSRFYNEQFF